Below are 32 T cell receptor beta chains sequenced from a single sample in a study of shared clonotypes between healthy human individuals. The data were produced by immunoSEQ multiplex PCR, yet TCRdb's version contains in-frame clones alone and is incomplete. This sample has some 1.5 million clones; 95% to 99% occur once, and the top ten carry roughly 0.45%. Sample: naive CD4+ T cells sorted from blood. The subset here: CD45RA+ positively selected. Receptor source: a man aged 25 to 40 in good health.

The chain couples TRBV19 to TRBJ2-6; possible D gene TRBD2, 6 bases. This CDR3 contains 15 residues. Trimming removed 7 bases at V and 4 bases at J, with 14 bases between. Germline CDR1 reads LNHDA; CDR2 reads SQIVND (reference sequence). CDR3 in DNA: TGTGCCAGTAACCAATTAGCGGCCGGGGCCAACGTCCTGACTTTC. Its protein product is CASNQLAAGANVLTF.

The rearrangement joins TRBV7-8 to TRBJ2-3, with 14 bases aligning to TRBD2. In germline, CDR1 is SGHVS, CDR2 FQNEAQ. After removal of 4 bases from V and 0 bases from J, the junction contained 6 bases not matched to a gene. The CDR3 runs to 18 residues. The CDR3 DNA reads TGTGCCAGCAGCTGGTGGACTAGCGGGAGGAGAAGCACAGATACGCAGTATTTT. It yields the protein CASSWWTSGRRSTDTQYF.

The genes are TRBV18 and TRBJ1-5; D uncertain. Deletions cut 3 bases from V and 3 bases from J, with 12 bases between. Looked up from germline, CDR1 is KGHSH and CDR2 is LQKENI. CDR3 size: 15 residues. The DNA of the CDR3 is TGTGCCAGCTCACCCCCGGGAGCCCTCAATCAGCCCCAGCATTTT. It yields the protein CASSPPGALNQPQHF.

This sequence joins TRBV10-2 and TRBJ2-3; 11 nucleotides match TRBD2. Germline values: CDR1 WSHSY, CDR2 SAAADI. J was trimmed by 0 bases and V by 8 bases; bases with no gene match: 13. The CDR3 loop spans 18 amino acids. The CDR3 sequence is CASHRTSGSRYSTDTQYF. The CDR3 DNA is TGCGCCAGCCACAGAACTAGCGGGAGTCGCTATAGCACAGATACGCAGTATTTT.

The chain couples TRBV30 to TRBJ2-7, with D unclear. Germline V gene sequence: CDR1 GTSNPN, CDR2 SVGIG (reference sequence). The V end lost 1 base, the J end lost 6 bases, and 13 bases lay between the germline ends. The CDR3 has 13 residues. The CDR3 is CAWSALDPGEQYF. The CDR3 DNA reads as TGTGCCTGGAGTGCCCTCGATCCGGGCGAGCAGTACTTC.

This clone was counted a single time. The J gene is TRBJ2-3, the V gene TRBV21-1; TRBD2 was called by the table and not checked on the DNA. TRBV21-1 corresponds to a pseudogene. This CDR3 comprises 19 residues. In nucleotides, the CDR3 is TGTGCCAGCACCCCAGAAAAAGTGTCTCTAGCGGGAGGGACAGATACGCAGTATTTT. Its translation is CASTPEKVSLAGGTDTQYF.

V is TRBV10-1 and J is TRBJ2-1; D gene unclear. CDR1 WNHNN and CDR2 SYGVQD come from the germline V gene (reference sequence). The CDR3 is made up of 13 amino acids. Trimming pared 6 bases from V and 9 bases from J, leaving 15 bases between. This CDR3 reads CASSEDRYGEQFF. The CDR3 DNA is TGCGCCAGCAGCGAGGACCGATACGGTGAGCAGTTCTTC.

On this clone: This specimen includes other DNA sequences encoding the same CDR3. The rearrangement uses TRBV9 and TRBJ2-3, with D possibly matching TRBD1 (5 bases). Trimming took off 0 bases at V and 0 bases at J, with 11 bases between the two ends. This CDR3 is built from 16 residues. Germline lookup yields CDR1 SGDLS and CDR2 YYNGEE. The CDR3 region is CASSVGQGISTDTQYF. DNA for the CDR3: TGTGCCAGCAGCGTAGGGCAGGGTATTAGCACAGATACGCAGTATTTT.

J is TRBJ1-5 and V is TRBV29-1; D is unresolved. The CDR3 is 14 amino acids. V shed 4 bases and J shed 1 base, with 11 bases lying between them. The germline V gene has CDR1 SQVTM and CDR2 ANQGSEA. CDR3 nucleotides: TGCAGCGTTGTGGAGGGATTAAGCAATCAGCCCCAGCATTTT. Translating it yields CSVVEGLSNQPQHF. Variable domain in full (rest from reference TRBV29-1 and TRBJ1-5): SAVISQKPSRDICQRGTSLTIQCQVDSQVTMMFWYRQQPGQSLTLIATANQGSEATYESGFVIDKFPISRPNLTFSTLTVSNMSPEDSSIYLCSVVEGLSNQPQHFGDGTRLSIL.

The chain links TRBV6-6 to TRBJ2-5; TRBD1 or TRBD2 may be the D gene (6 bases each). From germline, CDR1 is MNHNY and CDR2 SVGAGI (reference sequence). The CDR3 consists of 12 residues. The V and J ends lost 7 bases and 5 bases respectively, with 11 bases between them. The CDR3 spells CASKGGAETQYF. CDR3 DNA: TGTGCCAGCAAGGGGGGAGCCGAGACCCAGTACTTC.

The rearrangement uses TRBV10-3 and TRBJ2-7; D unclear. V was trimmed by 0 bases and J by 6 bases, leaving 18 bases between them. This CDR3 has 16 amino acids. Germline CDR1 reads ENHRY; CDR2 reads SYGVKD. The CDR3 DNA is TGTGCCATCAGTGAGTCGACGCCCTATTTCAACGGCGAGCAGTACTTC. It translates to CAISESTPYFNGEQYF.

This chain connects TRBV29-1 to TRBJ2-7, with D uncertain. Germline V gives CDR1 SQVTM, CDR2 ANQGSEA. The V end was cut by 2 bases, the J end by 6 bases, with 17 bases between. There are 14 residues in the CDR3. The CDR3 DNA reads TGCAGCGTTGAATTGAGAGACATTGTCTCCGAGCAGTACTTC. It specifies CSVELRDIVSEQYF.

This rearrangement joins TRBV7-8 to TRBJ2-5; 7 bases are a match to TRBD1. The CDR3 totals 16 residues. V dropped 1 base and J dropped 5; count of bases not matched to a gene: 10. Germline-derived CDR1 and CDR2 are SGHVS and FQNEAQ. CDR3 bases: TGTGCCAGCAGCTTAGGGCCTAGGGGGCGCGGGGAGACCCAGTACTTC. This sequence encodes CASSLGPRGRGETQYF.

This clone showed up just once. This rearrangement joins TRBV2 to TRBJ2-5; a weak D match, TRBD1 (5 bases). The germline CDR1 and CDR2 sequences are SNHLY and FYNNEI. V was trimmed by 6 bases and J by 5 bases, leaving 16 bases between them. The CDR3 runs 14 residues. As DNA, the CDR3 is TGTGCCAGCAGCGGCCTAACAGGAACGGAGACCCAGTACTTC. This sequence encodes CASSGLTGTETQYF.

This chain uses TRBV2 with TRBJ2-3; 8 positions match TRBD2. Germline assignment: CDR1 SNHLY and CDR2 FYNNEI. CDR3 length: 17 residues. V was pared by 0 bases and J by 5 bases, with 10 bases of the junction left unmatched. The CDR3 DNA reads as TGTGCCAGCAGTGAAGCGCTCAGCGGGAGTAGGTTAGATACGCAGTATTTT. Protein: CASSEALSGSRLDTQYF.

The rearrangement joins TRBV7-9 to TRBJ2-5; D gene ambiguous. Germline CDR1 reads SEHNR; CDR2 reads FQNEAQ (reference sequence). Trimming shortened V by 5 bases and J by 3 bases, and 22 bases separated the two germline ends. This CDR3 has 17 amino acids. In DNA, the CDR3 is TGTGCCAGCAGCCCCGGAACGGGCTGGCCGTCTAAAGAGACCCAGTACTTC. Translation gives CASSPGTGWPSKETQYF.

The chain is built from TRBV2 and TRBJ1-2; D possibly corresponds to TRBD1 (5 bases). Germline CDR1 SNHLY, CDR2 FYNNEI. CDR3 size: 12 residues. V was clipped by 2 bases and J by 8 bases, with 9 bases between them. The CDR3 sequence: CASSETGEGYTF. For the CDR3, the DNA is TGTGCCAGCAGTGAAACAGGAGAAGGCTACACCTTC. The full variable domain, with the rest looked up from reference TRBV2 and TRBJ1-2, is EPEVTQTPSHQVTQMGQEVILRCVPISNHLYFYWYRQILGQKVEFLVSFYNNEISEKSEIFDDQFSVERPDGSNFTLKIRSTKLEDSAMYFCASSETGEGYTFGSGTRLTVV.

This rearrangement joins TRBV9 to TRBJ1-4, with a possible D match to TRBD1 (6 bases). V dropped 4 bases and J dropped 4 bases, with 11 bases sitting between them. CDR3 size: 14 residues. Germline CDR1 SGDLS, CDR2 YYNGEE. The CDR3 DNA follows: TGTGCCAGCAGCATGACAGGTCGTAATGAAAAACTGTTTTTT. Translating it yields CASSMTGRNEKLFF.

The rearrangement uses TRBV29-1 and TRBJ2-7; D assignment may be TRBD1 or TRBD2 (5 bases each). Germline CDR1 and CDR2: SQVTM and ANQGSEA. The V gene lost 4 bases and the J gene lost 6 bases, with 10 bases spanning the gap. This CDR3 comprises 11 residues. Written as DNA, the CDR3 is TGCAGCGTTGGGGGGTCGGGCGAGCAGTACTTC. Protein sequence: CSVGGSGEQYF.

This chain links TRBV1 with TRBJ1-5; no DNA check was done on the table's D call, TRBD1. TRBV1 is termed a pseudogene. CDR3 length: 19 residues. The CDR3 region has the DNA TGCACCAGCAGCCCCCCTCCTTCAACCAGGTCCTATAGCAATCAGCCCCAGCATTTT. Amino acids: CTSSPPPSTRSYSNQPQHF.

J is TRBJ1-2 and V is TRBV19; D gene ambiguous. In germline, CDR1 is LNHDA, CDR2 SQIVND (reference sequence). This CDR3 contains 15 residues. Trimming left V 4 bases short and J 0 bases short, with 12 bases between. In DNA form, the CDR3 reads TGTGCCAGTAGTACCCGAGGAGCTTCTAACTATGGCTACACCTTC. Amino acids: CASSTRGASNYGYTF.

This sequence joins TRBV18 and TRBJ2-3; possible D gene TRBD2, 5 bases. The CDR3 runs 17 residues. From germline, CDR1 is KGHSH and CDR2 LQKENI. With 5 bases removed from V and 0 bases from J, the gap between germline ends came to 18 bases. The CDR3 here is CASSTELNRRSTDTQYF. DNA for the CDR3: TGTGCCAGCTCAACAGAACTCAACCGGAGGAGCACAGATACGCAGTATTTT.

This clone appeared once. The chain recombines TRBV30 with TRBJ2-6; D is unresolved. V was shortened by 3 bases and J by 2 bases, with 2 bases between the two germline ends. The CDR3 is 12 amino acids. The germline V gene has CDR1 GTSNPN and CDR2 SVGIG (reference sequence). The CDR3 nucleotides are TGTGCCTGGAGGGCTGGGGCCAACGTCCTGACTTTC. Translating it yields CAWRAGANVLTF.

This clone has more than one count but fewer than ten. The chain has TRBV12-2 and TRBJ1-1. TRBV12-2 is reported as a pseudogene. CDR3 length: 15 residues. CDR3 sequence: CASRLGGYGNTEAFF. CDR3 in DNA: TGTGCAAGTCGCTTAGGAGGTTACGGTAACACTGAAGCTTTCTTT.

This chain connects TRBV2 to TRBJ2-1; D uncertain. Germline V gene data show CDR1 as SNHLY and CDR2 as FYNNEI. CDR3 size: 14 residues. The V and J ends lost 1 base and 7 bases respectively, with 11 bases between them. The CDR3, as DNA: TGTGCCAGCAGTGAAGGGTTGGGATGGAATGAGCAGTTCTTC. Encoded protein: CASSEGLGWNEQFF.

Remarks on this clone: Different DNA sequences within this sample yield the same CDR3. The rearrangement joins TRBV9 to TRBJ2-3; 9 nucleotides align to TRBD2. V lost 2 bases, J lost 0 bases, and 1 base stayed unmatched. The CDR3 runs 15 residues. CDR1 and CDR2 (germline): SGDLS, YYNGEE. CDR3 region: CASSVTSGSTDTQYF. CDR3 in DNA: TGTGCCAGCAGCGTGACTAGCGGTAGCACAGATACGCAGTATTTT. Filled out from reference TRBV9 and TRBJ2-3, the complete variable domain reads DSGVTQTPKHLITATGQRVTLRCSPRSGDLSVYWYQQSLDQGLQFLIQYYNGEERAKGNILERFSAQQFPDLHSELNLSSLELGDSALYFCASSVTSGSTDTQYFGPGTRLTVL.

The J gene is TRBJ2-1, the V gene TRBV11-3, with a possible D match to TRBD1 (5 bases). Per the germline V gene, CDR1 is SGHNT and CDR2 is YENEEA. CDR3 size: 15 residues. Trimming shortened V by 5 bases and J by 9 bases, and 20 bases separated the two germline ends. In DNA form, the CDR3 reads TGTGCCAGCAGCCCCCCTGGGCAGGGTTCGAGTGAGCAGTTCTTC. Translated: CASSPPGQGSSEQFF.

The V call is TRBV5-1, the J call TRBJ1-1; D ambiguous. V shed 5 bases and J shed 0 bases, with 5 bases lying between them. There are 12 residues in the CDR3. The germline CDR1 and CDR2 sequences are SGHRS and YFSETQ. The CDR3 is CASRTVNTEAFF. The CDR3 DNA follows: TGCGCCAGCAGAACCGTGAACACTGAAGCTTTCTTT.

This sequence joins TRBV5-1 and TRBJ2-1; 15 positions match TRBD2. V lost 5 bases and J lost 1; bases outside the gene matches: 10. The germline CDR1 and CDR2 sequences are SGHRS and YFSETQ. The CDR3 has 19 amino acids. CDR3 amino acids: CASSSKGLAGGPSYNEQFF. The CDR3 region has the DNA TGCGCCAGCAGTTCGAAAGGACTAGCGGGAGGGCCTTCCTACAATGAGCAGTTCTTC.

The rearrangement uses TRBV5-1 and TRBJ2-3; 7 nucleotides line up with TRBD2. The CDR3 is 15 amino acids. Trimming cost V 0 bases and J 5 bases; bases outside gene matches: 6. Per the germline V gene, CDR1 is SGHRS and CDR2 is YFSETQ. CDR3 nucleotide sequence: TGCGCCAGCAGCTTGGGCGGGAGAGCCGGAGATACGCAGTATTTT. This codes for CASSLGGRAGDTQYF.

This clone appeared once. The gene calls are TRBV15 and TRBJ2-7; 10 bases match TRBD2. The germline V gene encodes CDR1 LNHNV and CDR2 YYDKDF (reference sequence). The CDR3 is 20 residues long. After removal of 0 bases from V and 1 base from J, the junction contained 15 bases not matched to a gene. The CDR3 DNA reads TGTGCCACCAGCAGAGAATCCCCGGCTAGCGGGAGCCCTAATTCCTACGAGCAGTACTTC. It codes for CATSRESPASGSPNSYEQYF.

Comment on this clone: Other DNA sequences in the same sample also yield this CDR3. The CDR3 protein is CAWSVRSNGELFF. The CDR3 DNA follows: TGTGCCTGGAGTGTACGGTCGAACGGGGAGCTGTTTTTT. This rearrangement joins TRBV30 to TRBJ2-2; D is unclear. The CDR3 is 13 residues long. V lost 0 bases and J lost 7, with 9 bases in between. Looked up from germline, CDR1 is GTSNPN and CDR2 is SVGIG (reference sequence).